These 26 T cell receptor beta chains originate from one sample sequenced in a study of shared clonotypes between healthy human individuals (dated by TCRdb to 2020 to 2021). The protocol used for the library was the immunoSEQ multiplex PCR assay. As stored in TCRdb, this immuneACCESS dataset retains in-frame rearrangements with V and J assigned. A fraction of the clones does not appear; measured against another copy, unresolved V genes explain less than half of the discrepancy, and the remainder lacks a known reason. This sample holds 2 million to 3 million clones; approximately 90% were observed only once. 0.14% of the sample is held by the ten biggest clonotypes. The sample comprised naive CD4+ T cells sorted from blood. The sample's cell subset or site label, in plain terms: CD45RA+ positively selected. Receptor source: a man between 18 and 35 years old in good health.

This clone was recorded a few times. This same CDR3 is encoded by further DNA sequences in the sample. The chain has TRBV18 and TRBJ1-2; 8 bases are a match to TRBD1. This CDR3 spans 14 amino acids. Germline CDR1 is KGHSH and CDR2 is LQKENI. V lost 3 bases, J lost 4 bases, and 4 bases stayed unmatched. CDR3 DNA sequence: TGTGCCAGCTCACCGCAAGACAGGGGCTATGGCTACACCTTC. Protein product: CASSPQDRGYGYTF.

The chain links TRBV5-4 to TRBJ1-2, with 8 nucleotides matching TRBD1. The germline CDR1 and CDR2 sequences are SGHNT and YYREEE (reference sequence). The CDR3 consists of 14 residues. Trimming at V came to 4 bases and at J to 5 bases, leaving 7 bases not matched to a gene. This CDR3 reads CASSLDRAEYGYTF. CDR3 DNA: TGTGCCAGCAGCCTGGACAGGGCGGAATATGGCTACACCTTC.

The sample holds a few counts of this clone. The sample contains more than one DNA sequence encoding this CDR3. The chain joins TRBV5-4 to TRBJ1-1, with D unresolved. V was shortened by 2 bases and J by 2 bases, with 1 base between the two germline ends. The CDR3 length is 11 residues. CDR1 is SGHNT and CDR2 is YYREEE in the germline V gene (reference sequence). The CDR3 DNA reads TGTGCCAGCAGCTTTAACACTGAAGCTTTCTTT. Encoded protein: CASSFNTEAFF.

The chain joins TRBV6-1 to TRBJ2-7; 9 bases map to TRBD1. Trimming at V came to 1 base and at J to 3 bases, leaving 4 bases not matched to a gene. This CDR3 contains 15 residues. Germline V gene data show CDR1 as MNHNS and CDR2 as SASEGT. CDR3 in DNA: TGTGCCAGCAGTGAAGGGGGGACAGGGAACTACGAGCAGTACTTC. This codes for CASSEGGTGNYEQYF.

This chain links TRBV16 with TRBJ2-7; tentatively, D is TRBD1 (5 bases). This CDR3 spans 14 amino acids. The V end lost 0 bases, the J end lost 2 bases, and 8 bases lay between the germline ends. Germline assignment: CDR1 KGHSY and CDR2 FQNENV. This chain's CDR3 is CASSQSGAAYEQYF. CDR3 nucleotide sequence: TGTGCCAGCAGCCAATCTGGGGCAGCCTACGAGCAGTACTTC.

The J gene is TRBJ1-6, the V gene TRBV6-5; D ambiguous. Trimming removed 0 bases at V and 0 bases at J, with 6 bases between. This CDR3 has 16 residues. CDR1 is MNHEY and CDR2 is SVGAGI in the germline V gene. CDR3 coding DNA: TGTGCCAGCAGTTACTCGGAGAGCTCCTATAATTCACCCCTCCACTTT. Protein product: CASSYSESSYNSPLHF.

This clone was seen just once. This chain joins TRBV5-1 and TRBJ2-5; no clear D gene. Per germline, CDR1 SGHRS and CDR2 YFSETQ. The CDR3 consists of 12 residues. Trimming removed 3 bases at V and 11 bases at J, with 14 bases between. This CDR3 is CASSSGKVEQYF. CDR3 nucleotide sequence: TGCGCCAGCAGCTCTGGGAAGGTTGAGCAGTACTTC.

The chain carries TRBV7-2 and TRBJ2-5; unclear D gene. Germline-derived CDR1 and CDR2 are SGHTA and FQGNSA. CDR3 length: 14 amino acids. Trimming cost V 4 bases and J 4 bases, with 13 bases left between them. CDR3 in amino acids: CASSWIMGPETQYF. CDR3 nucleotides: TGTGCCAGCAGCTGGATAATGGGTCCAGAGACCCAGTACTTC.

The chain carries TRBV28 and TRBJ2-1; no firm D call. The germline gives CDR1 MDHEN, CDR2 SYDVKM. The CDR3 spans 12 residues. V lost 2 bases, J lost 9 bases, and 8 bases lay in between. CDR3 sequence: CASSLRPGEQFF. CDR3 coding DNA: TGTGCCAGCAGTTTACGGCCAGGTGAGCAGTTCTTC.

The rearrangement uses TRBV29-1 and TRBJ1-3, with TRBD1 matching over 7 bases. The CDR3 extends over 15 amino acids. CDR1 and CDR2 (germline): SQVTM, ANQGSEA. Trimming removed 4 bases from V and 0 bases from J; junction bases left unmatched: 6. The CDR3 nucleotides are TGCAGCGTTGCCGGGACAGCGAGCTCTGGAAACACCATATATTTT. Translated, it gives CSVAGTASSGNTIYF.

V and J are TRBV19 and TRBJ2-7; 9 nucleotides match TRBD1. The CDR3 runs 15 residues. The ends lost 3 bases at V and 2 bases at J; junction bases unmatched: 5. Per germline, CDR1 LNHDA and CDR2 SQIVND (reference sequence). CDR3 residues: CASSIFDRGTYEQYF. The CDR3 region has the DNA TGTGCCAGTAGTATCTTTGACAGGGGGACCTACGAGCAGTACTTC.

The CDR3 protein is CASSWLEGQPQHF. The CDR3 nucleotides are TGTGCCAGCAGCTGGTTAGAGGGCCAGCCCCAGCATTTT. V usage is TRBV7-2 and J usage is TRBJ1-5; no clear D gene. The CDR3 totals 13 residues. The V and J ends lost 4 bases and 7 bases respectively, with 11 bases between them. Germline lookup yields CDR1 SGHTA and CDR2 FQGNSA.

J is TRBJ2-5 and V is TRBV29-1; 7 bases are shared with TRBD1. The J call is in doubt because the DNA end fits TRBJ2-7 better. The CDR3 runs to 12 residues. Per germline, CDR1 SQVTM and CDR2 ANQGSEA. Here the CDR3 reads CSVVNRGYEQYF. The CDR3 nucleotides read TGCAGCGTTGTGAACAGGGGCTACGAGCAGTACTTC.

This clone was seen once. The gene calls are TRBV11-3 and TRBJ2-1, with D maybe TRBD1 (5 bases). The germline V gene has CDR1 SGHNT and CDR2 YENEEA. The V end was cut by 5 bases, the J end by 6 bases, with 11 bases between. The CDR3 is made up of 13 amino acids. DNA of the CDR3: TGTGCCAGCAGCGGAGAAGGGGTCAATGAGCAGTTCTTC. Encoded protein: CASSGEGVNEQFF. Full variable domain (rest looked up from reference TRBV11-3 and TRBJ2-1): EAGVVQSPRYKIIEKKQPVAFWCNPISGHNTLYWYLQNLGQGPELLIRYENEEAVDDSQLPKDRFSAERLKGVDSTLKIQPAELGDSAVYLCASSGEGVNEQFFGPGTRLTVL.

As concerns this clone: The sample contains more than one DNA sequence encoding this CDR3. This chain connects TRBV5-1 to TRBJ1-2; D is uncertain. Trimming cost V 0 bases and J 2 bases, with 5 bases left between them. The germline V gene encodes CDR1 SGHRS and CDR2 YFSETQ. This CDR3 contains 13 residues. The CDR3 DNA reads TGCGCCAGCAGCTTGGGAGAAAACTATGGCTACACCTTC. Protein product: CASSLGENYGYTF.

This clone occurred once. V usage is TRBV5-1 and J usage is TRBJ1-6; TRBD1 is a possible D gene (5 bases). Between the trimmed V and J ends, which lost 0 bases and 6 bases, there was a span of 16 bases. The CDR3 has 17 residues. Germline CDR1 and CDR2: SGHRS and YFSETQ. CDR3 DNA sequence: TGCGCCAGCAGCTTGGGGGTCACCGGGGCTTCTAATTCACCCCTCCACTTT. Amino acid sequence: CASSLGVTGASNSPLHF.

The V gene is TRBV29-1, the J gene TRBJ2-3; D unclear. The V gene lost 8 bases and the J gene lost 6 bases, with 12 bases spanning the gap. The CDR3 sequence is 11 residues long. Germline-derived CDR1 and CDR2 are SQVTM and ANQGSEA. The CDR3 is CSSSHADTQYF. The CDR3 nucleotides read TGCAGCTCATCTCACGCTGATACGCAGTATTTT.

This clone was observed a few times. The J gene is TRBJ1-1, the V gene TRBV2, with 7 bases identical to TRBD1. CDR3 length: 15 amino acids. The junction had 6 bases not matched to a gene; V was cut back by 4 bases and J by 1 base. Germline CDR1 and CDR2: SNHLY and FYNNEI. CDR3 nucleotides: TGTGCCAGCAGTGTAGGGGGCCTTACGAACACTGAAGCTTTCTTT. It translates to CASSVGGLTNTEAFF.

CDR3: CASSSDGRAFF. The DNA of the CDR3 is TGTGCCAGCAGCTCCGACGGTAGGGCTTTCTTT. The chain is built from TRBV7-2 and TRBJ1-1; D ambiguous. Looked up from germline, CDR1 is SGHTA and CDR2 is FQGNSA. The V and J ends lost 4 bases and 11 bases respectively, with 11 bases between them. The CDR3 loop spans 11 amino acids.

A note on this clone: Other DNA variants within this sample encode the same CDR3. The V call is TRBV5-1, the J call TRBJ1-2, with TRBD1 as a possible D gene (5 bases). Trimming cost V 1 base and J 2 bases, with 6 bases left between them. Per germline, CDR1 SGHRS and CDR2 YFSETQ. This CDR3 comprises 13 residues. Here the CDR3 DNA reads TGCGCCAGCAGCTTGAGGGGAAACTATGGCTACACCTTC. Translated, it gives CASSLRGNYGYTF.

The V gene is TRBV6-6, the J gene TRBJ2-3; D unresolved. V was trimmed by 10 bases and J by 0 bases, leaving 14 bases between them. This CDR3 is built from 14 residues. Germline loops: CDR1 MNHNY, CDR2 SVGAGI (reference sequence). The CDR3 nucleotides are TGTGCCACCAACCACTATACTAGCACAGATACGCAGTATTTT. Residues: CATNHYTSTDTQYF.

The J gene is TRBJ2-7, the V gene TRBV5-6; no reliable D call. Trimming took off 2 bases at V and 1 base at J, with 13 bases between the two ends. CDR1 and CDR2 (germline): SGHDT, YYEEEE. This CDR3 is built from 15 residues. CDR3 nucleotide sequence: TGTGCCAGCAGCTTAGATATGGGCGGTTCCTACGAGCAGTACTTC. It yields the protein CASSLDMGGSYEQYF.

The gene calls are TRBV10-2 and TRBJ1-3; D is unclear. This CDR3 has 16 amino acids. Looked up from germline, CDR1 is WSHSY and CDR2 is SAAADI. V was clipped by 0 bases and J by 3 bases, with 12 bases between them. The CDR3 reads CASSESSGRVGNTIYF. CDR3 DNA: TGCGCCAGCAGTGAGTCGTCGGGAAGGGTTGGAAACACCATATATTTT.

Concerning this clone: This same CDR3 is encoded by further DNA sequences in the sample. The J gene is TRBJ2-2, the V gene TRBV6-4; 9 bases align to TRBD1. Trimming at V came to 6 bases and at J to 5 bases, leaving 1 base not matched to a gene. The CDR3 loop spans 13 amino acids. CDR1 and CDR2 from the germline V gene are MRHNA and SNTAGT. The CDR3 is CASSGQGTGELFF. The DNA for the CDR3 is TGTGCCAGCAGCGGACAGGGGACCGGGGAGCTGTTTTTT.

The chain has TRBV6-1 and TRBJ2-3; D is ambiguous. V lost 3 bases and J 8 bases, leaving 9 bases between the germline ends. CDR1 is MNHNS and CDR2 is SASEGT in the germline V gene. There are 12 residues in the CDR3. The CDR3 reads CASSDRAATQYF. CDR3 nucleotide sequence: TGTGCCAGCAGTGATCGGGCGGCTACGCAGTATTTT.

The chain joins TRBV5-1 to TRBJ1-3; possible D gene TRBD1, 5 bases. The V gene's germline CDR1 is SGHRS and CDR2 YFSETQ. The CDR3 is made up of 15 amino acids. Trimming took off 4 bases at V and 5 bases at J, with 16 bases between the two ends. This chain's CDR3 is CASSIGEQLRNTIYF. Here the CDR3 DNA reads TGCGCCAGCAGCATAGGGGAACAACTAAGAAACACCATATATTTT.